The rows below give T cell receptor beta chains drawn from one sample of a study of Ad26.COV2.S vaccination and SARS-CoV-2 variants. Measured with immunoSEQ multiplex PCR; TCRdb has only the in-frame clones, and not every one. The table shows approximately 300,000 clones, with about 82% occurring only once. The input for sequencing was peripheral blood, taken in a trial of Ad26.COV2.S vaccine versus placebo. The receptors originated from a person between 18 and 60 years old who received the Ad26.COV2.S COVID-19 vaccine or a placebo. Each CDR3 is given with its conserved first and last residue. A D gene is named only where the DNA matches it firmly. A row's size may be missing; if present it is once, few, many or a size class.

clone_size j_call d_call v_call cdr3_aa cdr3_nt
NA TRBJ2-5 NA TRBV5-1 CASSIVMGGQETQYF TGCGCCAGCAGCATAGTGATGGGGGGGCAGGAGACCCAGTACTTC
NA TRBJ2-6 NA TRBV6-2/TRBV6-3 CASSYPPDGGYRGANVLTF TGTGCCAGCAGTTACCCGCCGGATGGAGGCTATCGGGGGGCCAACGTCCTGACTTTC
NA TRBJ2-7 NA TRBV10-1 CASSEGLPKAGYEQYF TGCGCCAGCAGTGAGGGACTCCCTAAAGCAGGCTACGAGCAGTACTTC
once TRBJ2-2 TRBD2 TRBV5-6 CASSLALGTSGNTGELFF TGTGCCAGCAGCTTGGCTTTGGGAACTAGCGGGAACACCGGGGAGCTGTTTTTT
NA TRBJ2-3 NA TRBV18 CASSRPSTDTQYF TGTGCCAGCTCGCGACCTAGCACAGATACGCAGTATTTT
NA TRBJ1-5 NA TRBV6-6 CASSYSAGPNQPQHF TGTGCCAGCAGTTACTCGGCAGGGCCCAATCAGCCCCAGCATTTT
few TRBJ1-5 NA TRBV6-2/TRBV6-3 CASSPGGDKVLFNQPQHF TGTGCCAGCAGCCCGGGGGGGGACAAAGTCCTTTTCAATCAGCCCCAGCATTTT
NA TRBJ2-1 NA TRBV6-5 CASRRSPNEQFF TGTGCCAGTCGAAGGTCCCCCAATGAGCAGTTCTTC
NA TRBJ2-1 TRBD2 TRBV7-3 CASSFDGGSNNEQFF TGTGCCAGCAGCTTCGACGGGGGGAGCAACAATGAGCAGTTCTTC
NA TRBJ1-6 NA TRBV2 CASRIDQVLRSYNSPLHF TGTGCCAGCAGGATAGACCAGGTCCTCCGCTCCTATAATTCACCCCTCCACTTT
NA TRBJ1-2 TRBD1 TRBV27 CASRRDSHYGYTF TGTGCCAGCAGAAGGGACAGCCACTATGGCTACACCTTC
NA TRBJ2-2 TRBD2 TRBV6-2/TRBV6-3 CASSPELAGTPGELFF TGTGCCAGCAGTCCCGAACTAGCGGGGACTCCCGGAGAGCTGTTTTTT
NA TRBJ2-3 NA TRBV3-1/TRBV3-2 CASSQGRGERTDTQYF TGTGCCAGCAGCCAAGGGAGGGGGGAACGCACAGATACGCAGTATTTT
NA TRBJ1-1 NA TRBV6-5 CASSPRVSNTEAFF TGTGCCAGCAGTCCCCGGGTTTCGAACACTGAAGCTTTCTTT
NA TRBJ2-7 NA TRBV5-1 CASSLVQSYEQYF TGCGCCAGCAGCTTGGTCCAGAGCTACGAGCAGTACTTC
NA TRBJ1-2 NA TRBV11-2 CASSDRDGSKGGYTF TGTGCCAGCAGCGATAGGGACGGCTCAAAAGGTGGCTACACCTTC
once TRBJ2-7 NA TRBV6-6 CASSTVGWGYEQYF TGTGCCAGCAGTACGGTTGGTTGGGGCTACGAGCAGTACTTC
NA TRBJ2-1 NA TRBV29-1 CSVEFTPPSYNEQFF TGCAGCGTTGAATTCACACCCCCCTCCTACAATGAGCAGTTCTTC
NA TRBJ1-2 TRBD1 TRBV5-1 CASSRGDSVFYGYTF TGCGCCAGCAGCCGAGGGGACAGCGTTTTCTATGGCTACACCTTC
NA TRBJ1-1 TRBD1 TRBV5-1 CASSLVVDRVNTEAFF TGCGCCAGCAGCTTGGTTGTAGACAGGGTGAACACTGAAGCTTTCTTT
NA TRBJ2-2 TRBD1 TRBV6-5 CASRERGRVPGELFF TGTGCCAGCAGGGAGAGGGGGCGGGTCCCCGGGGAGCTGTTTTTT
NA TRBJ1-1 NA TRBV29-1 CSVRRENTEAFF TGCAGCGTTCGCAGGGAGAACACTGAAGCTTTCTTT
NA TRBJ2-1 NA TRBV6-5 CASSYSGNPYNEQFF TGTGCCAGCAGTTACTCCGGGAATCCCTACAATGAGCAGTTCTTC
NA TRBJ2-5 NA TRBV7-2 CASSLSLQETQYF TGTGCCAGCAGCTTATCCCTACAAGAGACCCAGTACTTC
NA TRBJ2-7 NA TRBV4-3 CASSQEVASYEQYF TGCGCCAGCAGCCAAGAAGTGGCTTCCTACGAGCAGTACTTC
NA TRBJ1-2 TRBD1 TRBV5-1 CASSLGGTGNYGYTF TGCGCCAGCAGCTTGGGGGGGACAGGAAACTATGGCTACACCTTC
NA TRBJ2-5 NA TRBV7-2 CASSRQVQETQYF TGTGCCAGCAGCCGACAGGTTCAAGAGACCCAGTACTTC
NA TRBJ1-2 NA TRBV20-1 CSATGLGYTF TGCAGTGCTACGGGTCTCGGCTACACCTTC
NA TRBJ1-2 NA TRBV7-2 CASWVGGPTSYGYTF TGTGCCAGCTGGGTAGGGGGACCCACTAGCTATGGCTACACCTTC
NA TRBJ1-1 NA TRBV11-2 CASSPGVAAFF TGTGCCAGCAGCCCGGGGGTGGCAGCTTTCTTT
NA TRBJ2-7 NA TRBV5-1 CASSLAGRGRYEQYF TGCGCCAGCAGCTTGGCCGGACGGGGCAGGTACGAGCAGTACTTC